This is a list of T cell receptor beta chains from one sample in a study of blood T cell repertoires in COVID-19. Sequencing was performed with immunoSEQ multiplex PCR; in TCRdb, only in-frame clones are kept and a portion is missing. The table lists 120,000 to 150,000 clones, more than 70% of them singletons. Sequencing used peripheral blood. These receptors were collected from a human donor in a cohort sampled during active COVID-19. CDR3s include the opening cysteine and the closing phenylalanine or tryptophan. Each record gives: CDR3 length, clone size, D gene, J gene, V gene, CDR3 DNA, CDR3 protein. The D gene is left open where the match is weak. Only part of the rows carry a size: once, few, many, or a class if the clone is expanded.

CDR3 length: 14; clone size: NA; D gene: NA; J gene: TRBJ2-2; V gene: TRBV14; CDR3 DNA: TGTGCCAGCAGCCCGTGGTTCCGGACCGGGGAGCTGTTTTTT; CDR3 protein: CASSPWFRTGELFF
CDR3 length: 15; clone size: NA; D gene: TRBD1; J gene: TRBJ1-2; V gene: TRBV10-3; CDR3 DNA: TGTGCCATCAGTGCTGTAACAGGGGAGGTATATGGCTACACCTTC; CDR3 protein: CAISAVTGEVYGYTF
CDR3 length: 14; clone size: NA; D gene: NA; J gene: TRBJ2-5; V gene: TRBV15; CDR3 DNA: TGTGCCACCAGCAGAGGGGGGGAAGAAGAGACCCAGTACTTC; CDR3 protein: CATSRGGEEETQYF
CDR3 length: 14; clone size: once; D gene: TRBD1; J gene: TRBJ1-2; V gene: TRBV28; CDR3 DNA: TGTGCCAGCAGTTCCGGGACAGGTGACTATGGCTACACCTTC; CDR3 protein: CASSSGTGDYGYTF
CDR3 length: 14; clone size: NA; D gene: TRBD2; J gene: TRBJ2-1; V gene: TRBV7-2; CDR3 DNA: TGTGCCAGCAGCTTCGGGGGGGCTCGGAATGAGCAGTTCTTC; CDR3 protein: CASSFGGARNEQFF
CDR3 length: 16; clone size: NA; D gene: NA; J gene: TRBJ1-3; V gene: TRBV3-1/TRBV3-2; CDR3 DNA: TGTGCCAGCAGCCAAGTCAGGGCCCACTCTGGAAACACCATATATTTT; CDR3 protein: CASSQVRAHSGNTIYF
CDR3 length: 15; clone size: NA; D gene: TRBD1; J gene: TRBJ2-5; V gene: TRBV7-6; CDR3 DNA: TGTGCCAGCGTAGGGGAGAGGGGGCTGGGGGAGACCCAGTACTTC; CDR3 protein: CASVGERGLGETQYF
CDR3 length: 11; clone size: many; D gene: TRBD1; J gene: TRBJ1-2; V gene: TRBV20-1; CDR3 DNA: TGCAGTGCCACAGGGGACTATGGCTACACCTTC; CDR3 protein: CSATGDYGYTF
CDR3 length: 15; clone size: NA; D gene: NA; J gene: TRBJ2-3; V gene: TRBV7-9; CDR3 DNA: TGTGCCAGCAGCTTGGGTCACAGAAACACAGATACGCAGTATTTT; CDR3 protein: CASSLGHRNTDTQYF
CDR3 length: 13; clone size: once; D gene: NA; J gene: TRBJ1-2; V gene: TRBV2; CDR3 DNA: TGTGCCAGCAGCCCGGAGCGGGCCCACGGCTACACCTTC; CDR3 protein: CASSPERAHGYTF
CDR3 length: 17; clone size: NA; D gene: NA; J gene: TRBJ1-1; V gene: TRBV5-1; CDR3 DNA: TGCGCCAGCAGCCAGGACATCATGTCGCCAGGATACACTGAAGCTTTCTTT; CDR3 protein: CASSQDIMSPGYTEAFF
CDR3 length: 17; clone size: NA; D gene: NA; J gene: TRBJ1-6; V gene: TRBV4-3; CDR3 DNA: TGCGCCAGCAGCCAAGATTTTACAGGGCCTTATAATTCACCCCTCCACTTT; CDR3 protein: CASSQDFTGPYNSPLHF
CDR3 length: 14; clone size: NA; D gene: NA; J gene: TRBJ2-4; V gene: TRBV6-2/TRBV6-3; CDR3 DNA: TGTGCCAGCAGCCCAACTAGAGCCAAAAACATTCAGTACTTC; CDR3 protein: CASSPTRAKNIQYF
CDR3 length: 14; clone size: NA; D gene: TRBD1; J gene: TRBJ1-1; V gene: TRBV18; CDR3 DNA: TGTGCCAGCTCGCAGGACAGGGGGACCACTGAAGCTTTCTTT; CDR3 protein: CASSQDRGTTEAFF
CDR3 length: 16; clone size: NA; D gene: NA; J gene: TRBJ2-4; V gene: TRBV6-2/TRBV6-3; CDR3 DNA: TGTGCCAGCAGTTACAGGGGGGGACTAGCCAAAAACATTCAGTACTTC; CDR3 protein: CASSYRGGLAKNIQYF
CDR3 length: 16; clone size: NA; D gene: NA; J gene: TRBJ1-4; V gene: TRBV4-3; CDR3 DNA: TGCGCCAGCAGCCGTCAGGCGTCCGGTGGTGGCGAAAAACTGTTTTTT; CDR3 protein: CASSRQASGGGEKLFF
CDR3 length: 14; clone size: NA; D gene: TRBD1; J gene: TRBJ1-2; V gene: TRBV3-1/TRBV3-2; CDR3 DNA: TGTGCCAGCAGCCAAACACAGGGGAACTATGGCTACACCTTC; CDR3 protein: CASSQTQGNYGYTF
CDR3 length: 15; clone size: NA; D gene: TRBD1; J gene: TRBJ2-7; V gene: TRBV5-1; CDR3 DNA: TGCGCCAGCAGCACAGGACAGGGAGCCTCCTACGAGCAGTACTTC; CDR3 protein: CASSTGQGASYEQYF
CDR3 length: 12; clone size: once; D gene: NA; J gene: TRBJ1-1; V gene: TRBV2; CDR3 DNA: TGTGCCAGCAAGGGAGGGTGGACTGAAGCTTTCTTT; CDR3 protein: CASKGGWTEAFF
CDR3 length: 15; clone size: NA; D gene: NA; J gene: TRBJ1-4; V gene: TRBV6-6; CDR3 DNA: TGTGCCAGCAGTTACGGCCTGTCAACTAATGAAAAACTGTTTTTT; CDR3 protein: CASSYGLSTNEKLFF
CDR3 length: 16; clone size: once; D gene: NA; J gene: TRBJ1-2; V gene: TRBV6-5; CDR3 DNA: TGTGCCAGCAGTTACACAGGACAGACCCCATCGTATGGCTACACCTTC; CDR3 protein: CASSYTGQTPSYGYTF
CDR3 length: 16; clone size: NA; D gene: NA; J gene: TRBJ2-2; V gene: TRBV4-3; CDR3 DNA: TGCGCCAGCAGCCGAGAGCCGACAGGCCACACCGGGGAGCTGTTTTTT; CDR3 protein: CASSREPTGHTGELFF
CDR3 length: 17; clone size: NA; D gene: TRBD2; J gene: TRBJ2-3; V gene: TRBV9; CDR3 DNA: TGTGCCAGCAGCGTAGCCCCGTATAGCGGGGCCACAGATACGCAGTATTTT; CDR3 protein: CASSVAPYSGATDTQYF
CDR3 length: 16; clone size: NA; D gene: NA; J gene: TRBJ1-2; V gene: TRBV2; CDR3 DNA: TGTGCCAGCAGTGAGAGCCGGGGGACGAGGTCCTATGGCTACACCTTC; CDR3 protein: CASSESRGTRSYGYTF
CDR3 length: 16; clone size: NA; D gene: NA; J gene: TRBJ1-6; V gene: TRBV5-5; CDR3 DNA: TGTGCCAGCAGCCCCCATTTCAGCTCCTATAATTCACCCCTCCACTTT; CDR3 protein: CASSPHFSSYNSPLHF
CDR3 length: 14; clone size: NA; D gene: NA; J gene: TRBJ2-4; V gene: TRBV4-3; CDR3 DNA: TGCGCCAGCAGCCAAGTAGTCTGGGGCGACATTCAGTACTTC; CDR3 protein: CASSQVVWGDIQYF
CDR3 length: 15; clone size: NA; D gene: NA; J gene: TRBJ1-2; V gene: TRBV7-9; CDR3 DNA: TGTGCCAGCAGCGGCACAGGTCAAACTAACTATGGCTACACCTTC; CDR3 protein: CASSGTGQTNYGYTF